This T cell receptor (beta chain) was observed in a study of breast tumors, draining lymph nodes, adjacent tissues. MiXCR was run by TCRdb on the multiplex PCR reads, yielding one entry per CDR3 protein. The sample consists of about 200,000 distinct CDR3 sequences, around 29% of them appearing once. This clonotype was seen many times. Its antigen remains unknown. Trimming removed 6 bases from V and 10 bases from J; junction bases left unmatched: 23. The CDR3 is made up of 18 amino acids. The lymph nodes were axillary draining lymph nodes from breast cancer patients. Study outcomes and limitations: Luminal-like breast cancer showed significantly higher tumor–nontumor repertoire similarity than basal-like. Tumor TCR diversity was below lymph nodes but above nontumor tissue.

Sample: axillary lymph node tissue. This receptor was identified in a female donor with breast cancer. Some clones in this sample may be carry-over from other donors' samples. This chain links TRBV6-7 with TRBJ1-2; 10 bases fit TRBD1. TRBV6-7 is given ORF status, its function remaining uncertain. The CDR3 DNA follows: TGTGCCAGCAGCCCCTGCGACAGGGGGCAATTGAAGAGCGACTCCTACACCTTC. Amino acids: CASSPCDRGQLKSDSYTF.